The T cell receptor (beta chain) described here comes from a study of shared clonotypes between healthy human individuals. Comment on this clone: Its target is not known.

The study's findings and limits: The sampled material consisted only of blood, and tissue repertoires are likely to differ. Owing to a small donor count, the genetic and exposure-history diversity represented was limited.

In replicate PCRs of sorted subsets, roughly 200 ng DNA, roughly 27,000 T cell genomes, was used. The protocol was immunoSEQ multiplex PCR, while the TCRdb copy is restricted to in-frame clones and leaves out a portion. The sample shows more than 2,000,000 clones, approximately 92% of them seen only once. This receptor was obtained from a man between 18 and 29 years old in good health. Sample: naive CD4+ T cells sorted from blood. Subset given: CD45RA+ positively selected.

The CDR3 coding sequence is TGTGCCACCAGCAGAGATCGGGGGGGGAGTGGAGAAAAACTGTTTTTT. Translating gives CATSRDRGGSGEKLFF. The chain combines TRBV15 with TRBJ1-4; D perhaps matches TRBD1 (5 bases). The germline CDR1 and CDR2 sequences are LNHNV and YYDKDF (reference sequence). Trimming shortened V by 0 bases and J by 8 bases, and 16 bases separated the two germline ends. The CDR3 covers 16 residues.